This T cell receptor beta chain emerged from a study of long-term antiretroviral therapy in people with HIV. The assay used was immunoSEQ (version v3.0), run at survey level. Sequencing was performed with immunoSEQ multiplex PCR; in TCRdb, only in-frame clones are kept and a portion is missing. The table has more than 25,000 clones, around 97% seen once. Participants living with HIV all received treatment in the United States. About this clone: The antigen is unknown.

Findings of the study overall: Sampling of blood ran from the mid-2000s to the late 2010s, and older ART regimens were possibly in use. Whereas controls had wider CDR3 length ranges, HIV repertoires had narrower ones.

This clonotype was sampled from a man younger than 40 with HIV. Sequences were derived from unsorted PBMCs, sampled 7.6 years after starting antiretroviral therapy.

DNA of the CDR3: TGTGCCAGCAGCTTAAGTGTTTGGGAGCAGTACTTC. Translation gives CASSLSVWEQYF. This sequence joins TRBV5-5 and TRBJ2-7; no clear D gene. Germline loops: CDR1 SGHKS, CDR2 YYEKEE (reference sequence). The ends were cut back, 2 bases at V and 7 bases at J, with 10 bases in the middle. CDR3 size: 12 residues. Based on the CDR3 plus reference TRBV5-5 and TRBJ2-7, the full variable domain is DAGVTQSPTHLIKTRGQQVTLRCSPISGHKSVSWYQQVLGQGPQFIFQYYEKEERGRGNFPDRFSARQFPNYSSELNVNALLLGDSALYLCASSLSVWEQYFGPGTRLTVT.